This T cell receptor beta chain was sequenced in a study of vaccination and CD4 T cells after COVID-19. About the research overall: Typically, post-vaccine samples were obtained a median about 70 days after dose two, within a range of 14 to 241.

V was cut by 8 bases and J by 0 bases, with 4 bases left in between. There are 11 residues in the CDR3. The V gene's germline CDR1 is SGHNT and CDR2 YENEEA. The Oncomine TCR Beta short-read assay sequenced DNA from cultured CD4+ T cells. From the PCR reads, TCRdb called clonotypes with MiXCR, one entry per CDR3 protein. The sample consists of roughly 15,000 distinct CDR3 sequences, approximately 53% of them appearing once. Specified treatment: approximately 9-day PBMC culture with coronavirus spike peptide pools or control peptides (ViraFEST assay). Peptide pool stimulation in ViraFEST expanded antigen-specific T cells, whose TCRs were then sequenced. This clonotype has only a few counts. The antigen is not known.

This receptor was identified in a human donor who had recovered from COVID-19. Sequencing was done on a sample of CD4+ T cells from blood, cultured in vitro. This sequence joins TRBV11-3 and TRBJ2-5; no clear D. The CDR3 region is CASQYQETQYF. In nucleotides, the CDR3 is TGTGCCAGCCAGTACCAAGAGACCCAGTACTTC.